This T cell receptor (beta chain) emerged from a study of blood T cell repertoires in COVID-19. Sequencing was performed with immunoSEQ multiplex PCR; in TCRdb, only in-frame clones are kept and a portion is missing. Of roughly 200,000 clones detected, approximately 80% appear once; the ten largest clones hold approximately 8.7%. Participants' own reports of clinical history determined their cohort assignment. Donors in Cohort 3 counted as recovered after two negative PCRs, clearance, or symptom resolution. This CDR3 comprises 14 residues. Deletions cut 7 bases from V and 5 bases from J, with 15 bases between. From germline, CDR1 is ENHRY and CDR2 SYGVKD.

This chain links TRBV10-3 with TRBJ1-5; D remains unclear. This sequence was found in a man aged 35 to 55 who had recovered from COVID-19. Sequencing was carried out using PBMCs or T cells enriched from blood (not recorded which). The CDR3 bases are TGTGCCATCACTTATGGGCAGGTAGATCAGCCCCAGCATTTT. Residues: CAITYGQVDQPQHF.